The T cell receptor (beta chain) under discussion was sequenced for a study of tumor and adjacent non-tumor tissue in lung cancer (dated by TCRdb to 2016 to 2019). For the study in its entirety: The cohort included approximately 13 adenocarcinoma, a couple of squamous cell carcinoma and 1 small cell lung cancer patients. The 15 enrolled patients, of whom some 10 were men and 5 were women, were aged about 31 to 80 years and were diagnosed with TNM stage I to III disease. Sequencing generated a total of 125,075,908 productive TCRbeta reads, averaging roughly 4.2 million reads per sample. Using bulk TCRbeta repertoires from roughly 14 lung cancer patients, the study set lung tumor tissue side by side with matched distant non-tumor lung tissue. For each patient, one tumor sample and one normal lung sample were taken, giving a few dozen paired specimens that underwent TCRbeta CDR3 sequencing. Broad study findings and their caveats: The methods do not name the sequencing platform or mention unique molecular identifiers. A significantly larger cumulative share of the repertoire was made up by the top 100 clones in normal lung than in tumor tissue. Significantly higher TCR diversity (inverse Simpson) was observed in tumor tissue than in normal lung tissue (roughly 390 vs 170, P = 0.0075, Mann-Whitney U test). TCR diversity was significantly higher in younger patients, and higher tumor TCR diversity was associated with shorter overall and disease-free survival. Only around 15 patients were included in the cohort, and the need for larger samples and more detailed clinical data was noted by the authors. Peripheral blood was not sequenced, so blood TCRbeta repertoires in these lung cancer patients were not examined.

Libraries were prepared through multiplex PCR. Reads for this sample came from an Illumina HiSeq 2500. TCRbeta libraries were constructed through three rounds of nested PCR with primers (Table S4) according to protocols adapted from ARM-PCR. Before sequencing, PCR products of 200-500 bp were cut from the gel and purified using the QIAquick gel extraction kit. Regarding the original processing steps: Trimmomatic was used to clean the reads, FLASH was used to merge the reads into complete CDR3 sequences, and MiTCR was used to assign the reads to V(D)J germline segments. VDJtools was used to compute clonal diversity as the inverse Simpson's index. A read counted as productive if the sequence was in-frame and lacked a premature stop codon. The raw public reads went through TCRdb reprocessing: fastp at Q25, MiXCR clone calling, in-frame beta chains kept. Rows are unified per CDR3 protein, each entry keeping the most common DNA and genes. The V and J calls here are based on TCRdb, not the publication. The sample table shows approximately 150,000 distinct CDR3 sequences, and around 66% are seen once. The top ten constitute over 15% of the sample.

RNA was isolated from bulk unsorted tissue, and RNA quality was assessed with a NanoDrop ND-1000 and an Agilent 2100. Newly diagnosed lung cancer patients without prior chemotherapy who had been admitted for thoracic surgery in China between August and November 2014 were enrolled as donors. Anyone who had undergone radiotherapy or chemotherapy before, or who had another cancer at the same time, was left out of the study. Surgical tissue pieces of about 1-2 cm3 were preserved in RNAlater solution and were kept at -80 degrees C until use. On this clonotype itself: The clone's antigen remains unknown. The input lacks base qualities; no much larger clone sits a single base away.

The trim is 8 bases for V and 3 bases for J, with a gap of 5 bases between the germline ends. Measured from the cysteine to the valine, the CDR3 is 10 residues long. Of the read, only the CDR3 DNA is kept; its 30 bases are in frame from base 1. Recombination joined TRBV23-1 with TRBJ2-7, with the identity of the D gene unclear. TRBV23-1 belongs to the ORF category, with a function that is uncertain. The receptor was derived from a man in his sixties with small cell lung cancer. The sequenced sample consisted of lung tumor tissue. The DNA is TGCGCCAGCTGTAGCTACGAGCAGTACGTC. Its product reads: CASCSYEQYV.